The 21 T cell receptor beta chains below all came from one sample that was sequenced in a study of T cells after yellow fever vaccination. Via MiXCR, TCRdb re-called the 5' RACE reads, giving one row per CDR3 protein. The sample carries 500,000 to 650,000 distinct CDR3 sequences, 9% to 15% recorded once. Material: PBMCs, obtained on the day of the yellow fever booster vaccination. The receptors were gathered from a man under 40 who received the YFV17D yellow fever vaccine.

This clonotype was detected a few times. CDR3 in amino acids: CSASSGGGLVTQYF. CDR3 bases: TGCAGTGCTAGCTCCGGTGGGGGTCTAGTGACCCAGTACTTC. This sequence joins TRBV20-1 and TRBJ2-5; D tentatively reads TRBD1 or TRBD2 (5 bases each). Germline CDR1 reads DFQATT; CDR2 reads SNEGSKA (reference sequence). The CDR3 totals 14 residues. V was pared by 3 bases and J by 7 bases, with 18 bases between.

This clonotype was detected only a few times. The genes are TRBV6-5 and TRBJ1-3, with D hard to call. Germline lookup yields CDR1 MNHEY and CDR2 SVGAGI. Deletions cut 0 bases from V and 7 bases from J, with 10 bases between. The length of the CDR3 is 14 residues. The CDR3 region is CASSYSTVGNTIYF. The CDR3 region has the DNA TGTGCCAGCAGTTACTCAACAGTAGGCAACACCATATATTTT.

The chain joins TRBV29-1 to TRBJ1-1; tentative D call: TRBD1 (5 bases). The CDR3 has 13 amino acids. The germline gives CDR1 SQVTM, CDR2 ANQGSEA. Trimming stripped 5 bases from V and 3 bases from J, with 13 bases between. The chain's CDR3 is CSVQQEPDTEAFF. CDR3 bases: TGCAGCGTTCAACAGGAGCCGGACACTGAAGCTTTCTTT.

The genes are TRBV12-3 or TRBV12-4 and TRBJ2-7, with TRBD2 identical over 13 bases. V was pared by 5 bases and J by 4 bases, with 2 bases of the junction left unmatched. CDR3 length: 14 amino acids. The chain's CDR3 is CASSATSGRYEQYF. The CDR3 DNA reads TGTGCCAGCAGTGCGACTAGCGGGAGGTACGAGCAGTACTTC.

The CDR3 DNA reads as TGTGCCAGCAGTAGCGACTGGGATAGCACAGATACGCAGTATTTT. Translating it yields CASSSDWDSTDTQYF. V usage is TRBV12-3 or TRBV12-4 and J usage is TRBJ2-3; D is unclear. Trimming pared 5 bases from V and 0 bases from J, leaving 12 bases between. The CDR3 runs to 15 residues.

The CDR3 spells CASGQGYYGYTF. DNA for the CDR3: TGTGCCTCAGGACAGGGATACTATGGCTACACCTTC. The rearrangement uses TRBV30 and TRBJ1-2; 8 bases agree with TRBD1. CDR1 is GTSNPN, CDR2 SVGIG, per germline (reference sequence). The CDR3 is 12 amino acids. J gave up 3 bases and V 7 bases, and 4 bases lay outside the gene matches.

This clonotype was observed a handful of times. This chain links TRBV5-1 with TRBJ2-2, with 7 bases lining up with TRBD2. With V trimmed by 7 bases and J by 1 base, 7 bases remained unmatched. Germline assignment: CDR1 SGHRS and CDR2 YFSETQ. The CDR3 is 15 residues long. CDR3 amino acids: CASGKGLLNTGELFF. CDR3 DNA: TGCGCCAGCGGAAAGGGACTATTGAACACCGGGGAGCTGTTTTTT.

This chain links TRBV14 with TRBJ2-3, with 9 nucleotides matching TRBD1. The CDR3 runs to 16 residues. The germline gives CDR1 SGHDN, CDR2 FVKESK. Unmatched junction bases numbered 16, after V lost 7 bases and J lost 8 bases. In nucleotides, the CDR3 is TGTGCCAGCAACCCGAGAGCGGGGACAGGGATGGGTACGCAGTATTTT. Translation gives CASNPRAGTGMGTQYF.

The rearrangement uses TRBV7-8 and TRBJ1-1; D gene ambiguous. The CDR3 is made up of 14 amino acids. Germline V gene lookup returns CDR1 SGHVS and CDR2 FQNEAQ. The V and J ends lost 8 bases and 0 bases respectively, with 13 bases between them. CDR3 bases: TGTGCCAGCGGCCACGGCGCCTTGAACACTGAAGCTTTCTTT. It specifies CASGHGALNTEAFF.

The chain has TRBV19 and TRBJ2-3, with TRBD2 as a possible D gene (5 bases). The ends were cut back, 9 bases at V and 5 bases at J, with 12 bases in the middle. CDR1 is LNHDA, CDR2 SQIVND, per germline (reference sequence). This CDR3 contains 12 residues. CDR3 nucleotide sequence: TGTGCCAGCATCGGGGTTGAAGATACGCAGTATTTT. Translating gives CASIGVEDTQYF.

The chain couples TRBV7-2 to TRBJ2-7; unclear D gene. Germline CDR1 reads SGHTA; CDR2 reads FQGNSA. The length of the CDR3 is 12 residues. The ends were cut back, 5 bases at V and 3 bases at J, with 8 bases in the middle. The CDR3 nucleotides are TGTGCCAGCAGCCTGAATAACTACGAGCAGTACTTC. Its protein is CASSLNNYEQYF.

The genes are TRBV6-5 and TRBJ2-5; no firm D call. The V gene's germline CDR1 is MNHEY and CDR2 SVGAGI. The germline V and J ends were trimmed by 4 bases and 4 bases, with 16 bases remaining between them. CDR3 length: 15 residues. DNA of the CDR3: TGTGCCAGCAGTTCCACCTGTCAGGCGCGAGAGACCCAGTACTTC. Its protein is CASSSTCQARETQYF.

This clonotype was detected only a few times. The chain carries TRBV5-1 and TRBJ2-1; the D is unclear. The CDR3 totals 15 residues. Trimming took off 0 bases at V and 12 bases at J, with 19 bases between the two ends. Looked up from germline, CDR1 is SGHRS and CDR2 is YFSETQ. This CDR3 reads CASSLELAPAPVQFF. The CDR3 DNA follows: TGCGCCAGCAGCTTGGAGTTGGCGCCGGCCCCGGTGCAGTTCTTC.

Of note for this clonotype: One end of the junction does not line up with germline, which may come from a read error. The chain joins TRBV11-1 to TRBJ2-3; tentatively, D is TRBD1 (5 bases). This CDR3 region has 13 residues. Looked up from germline, CDR1 is SGHAT and CDR2 is FQDESV (reference sequence). The CDR3 nucleotides read TGTGCCAGAAGCTCCAGCCAGGGAGATACGCAGTATTTT. This encodes CARSSSQGDTQYF. The complete variable domain, with remaining parts taken from reference TRBV11-1 and TRBJ2-3, reads EAEVAQSPRYKITEKSQAVAFWCDPISGHATLYWYRQILGQGPELLVQFQDESVVDDSQLPKDRFSAERLKGVDSTLKIQPAELGDSAMYLCARSSSQGDTQYFGPGTRLTVL.

This clonotype was observed many times. The chain has TRBV29-1 and TRBJ2-2; no clear D. Germline CDR1 reads SQVTM; CDR2 reads ANQGSEA. CDR3 length: 12 residues. The ends were cut back, 5 bases at V and 3 bases at J, with 7 bases in the middle. The CDR3 spells CSVRGYTGELFF. The CDR3 bases are TGCAGCGTTCGCGGATACACCGGGGAGCTGTTTTTT.

This clonotype was found many times. The rearrangement joins TRBV20-1 to TRBJ1-1; 8 bases fit TRBD1. Germline CDR1 DFQATT, CDR2 SNEGSKA (reference sequence). The CDR3 has 16 residues. Trimming cost V 4 bases and J 6 bases; bases outside gene matches: 16. As DNA, the CDR3 is TGCAGTGCTAAAGTCAAGTCGGGACAGGTTGTGGCTGAAGCTTTCTTT. The encoded protein is CSAKVKSGQVVAEAFF.

The rearrangement uses TRBV27 and TRBJ2-2; maybe TRBD2 (6 bases). CDR1 and CDR2 from the germline V gene are MNHEY and SMNVEV (reference sequence). With 3 bases removed from V and 0 bases from J, the gap between germline ends came to 11 bases. The CDR3 spans 16 residues. The CDR3 protein is CASSFPSASNTGELFF. The CDR3 bases are TGTGCCAGCAGTTTTCCTAGCGCGTCGAACACCGGGGAGCTGTTTTTT.

The V gene is TRBV5-5, the J gene TRBJ1-1, with D hard to call. In germline, CDR1 is SGHKS, CDR2 YYEKEE (reference sequence). The CDR3 runs 11 residues. V was cut by 7 bases and J by 5 bases, with 9 bases left in between. The CDR3, as DNA: TGTGCCAGCGAGTGGGGAACTGAAGCTTTCTTT. Its translation is CASEWGTEAFF.

The chain combines TRBV20-1 with TRBJ1-2; 7 bases agree with TRBD1. From germline, CDR1 is DFQATT and CDR2 SNEGSKA (reference sequence). There are 13 residues in the CDR3. Trimming took 2 bases from V and 8 from J; bases not matched to a gene: 8. CDR3 sequence (DNA): TGCAGTGCTAGATCACGACAGGGTGACGGCTACACCTTC. Its protein is CSARSRQGDGYTF.

The J gene is TRBJ2-3, the V gene TRBV12-3 or TRBV12-4; TRBD2 matches at 8 bases. The CDR3 is made up of 15 amino acids. J was trimmed by 4 bases and V by 6 bases; bases with no gene match: 9. The CDR3 DNA sequence: TGTGCCAGCAGCCTCAGCCGCGGGAGGTCAGATACGCAGTATTTT. Its protein is CASSLSRGRSDTQYF.

This clonotype turned up a few times. This sequence joins TRBV6-2 or TRBV6-3 and TRBJ2-3; D uncertain. Germline V CDR1 and CDR2: MNHEY, SVGEGT. The CDR3 has 14 amino acids. V lost 4 bases and J 5 bases, leaving 13 bases between the germline ends. CDR3 sequence: CASSSTPSRDTQYF. The CDR3 coding sequence is TGTGCCAGCAGTTCCACACCATCGAGAGATACGCAGTATTTT.